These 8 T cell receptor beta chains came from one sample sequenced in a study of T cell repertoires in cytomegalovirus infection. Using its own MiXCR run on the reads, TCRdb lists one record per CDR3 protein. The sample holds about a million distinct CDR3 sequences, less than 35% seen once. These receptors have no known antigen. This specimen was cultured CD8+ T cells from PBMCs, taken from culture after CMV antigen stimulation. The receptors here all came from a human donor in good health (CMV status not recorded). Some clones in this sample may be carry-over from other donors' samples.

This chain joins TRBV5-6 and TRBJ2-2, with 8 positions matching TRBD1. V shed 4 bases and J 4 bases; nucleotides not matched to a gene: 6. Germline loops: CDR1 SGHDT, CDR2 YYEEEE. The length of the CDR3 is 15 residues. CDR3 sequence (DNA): TGTGCCAGCAGCCCGGGACAGGTCCCCACCGGGGAGCTGTTTTTT. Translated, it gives CASSPGQVPTGELFF.

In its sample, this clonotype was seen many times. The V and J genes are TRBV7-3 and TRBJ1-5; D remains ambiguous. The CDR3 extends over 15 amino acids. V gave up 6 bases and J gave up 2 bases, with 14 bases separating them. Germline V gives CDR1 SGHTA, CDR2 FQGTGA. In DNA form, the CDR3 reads TGTGCCAGCAGGTATAAGTGGCGTGGCAATCAGCCCCAGCATTTT. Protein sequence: CASRYKWRGNQPQHF.

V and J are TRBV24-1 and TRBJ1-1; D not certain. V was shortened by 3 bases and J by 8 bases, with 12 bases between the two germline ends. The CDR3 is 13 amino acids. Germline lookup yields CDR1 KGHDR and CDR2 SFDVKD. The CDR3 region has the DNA TGTGCCACCAGTGATAGATGGAACTCCGAAGCTTTCTTT. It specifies CATSDRWNSEAFF.

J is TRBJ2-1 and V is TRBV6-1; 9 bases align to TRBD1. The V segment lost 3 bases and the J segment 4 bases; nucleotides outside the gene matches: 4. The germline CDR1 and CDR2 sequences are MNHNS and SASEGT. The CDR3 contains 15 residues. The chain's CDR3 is CASSERDRGYNEQFF. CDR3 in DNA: TGTGCCAGCAGTGAGAGAGACAGGGGGTACAATGAGCAGTTCTTC.

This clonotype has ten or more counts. CDR3 region: CASSSGTGVYNEQFF. The CDR3 coding sequence is TGTGCCAGCAGCTCCGGGACAGGGGTCTACAATGAGCAGTTCTTC. The gene calls are TRBV7-6 and TRBJ2-1; the match to TRBD1 covers 10 bases. Germline values: CDR1 SGHVS, CDR2 FNYEAQ. CDR3 size: 15 residues. Trimming took 4 bases from V and 3 from J; bases not matched to a gene: 3.

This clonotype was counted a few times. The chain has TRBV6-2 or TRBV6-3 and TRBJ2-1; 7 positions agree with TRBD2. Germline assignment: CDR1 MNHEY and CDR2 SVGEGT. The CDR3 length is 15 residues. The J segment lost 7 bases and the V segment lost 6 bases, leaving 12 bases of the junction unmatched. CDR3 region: CASSPGDSGFNEQFF. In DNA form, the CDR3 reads TGTGCCAGCAGCCCCGGTGATAGCGGGTTTAATGAGCAGTTCTTC.

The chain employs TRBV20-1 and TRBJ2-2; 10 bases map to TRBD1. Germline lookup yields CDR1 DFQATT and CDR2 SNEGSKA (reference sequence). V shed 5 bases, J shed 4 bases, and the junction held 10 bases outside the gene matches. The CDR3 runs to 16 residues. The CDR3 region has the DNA TGCAGTGCTCAATCCCGGGACAGGGGCCTCACCGGGGAGCTGTTTTTT. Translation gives CSAQSRDRGLTGELFF.

In DNA form, the CDR3 reads TGTGCCAGCACCCTGACCGCCGTGAGTTCTGGGAACATTCAGTACTTC. Translating it yields CASTLTAVSSGNIQYF. This chain joins TRBV12-3 or TRBV12-4 and TRBJ2-4, with D unresolved. V was clipped by 7 bases and J by 7 bases, with 23 bases between them. The CDR3 covers 16 residues.